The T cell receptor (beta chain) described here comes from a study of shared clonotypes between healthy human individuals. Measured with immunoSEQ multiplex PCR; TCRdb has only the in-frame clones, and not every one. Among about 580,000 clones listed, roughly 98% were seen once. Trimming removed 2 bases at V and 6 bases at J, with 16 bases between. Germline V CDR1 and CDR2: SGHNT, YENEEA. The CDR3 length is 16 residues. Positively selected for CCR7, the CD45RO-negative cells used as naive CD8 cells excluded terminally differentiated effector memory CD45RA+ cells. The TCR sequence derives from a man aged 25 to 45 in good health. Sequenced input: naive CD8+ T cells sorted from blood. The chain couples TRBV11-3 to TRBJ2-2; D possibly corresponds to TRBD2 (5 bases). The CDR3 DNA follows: TGTGCCAGCAGCTTACCCGGGCTAGCCGACGCCGGGGAGCTGTTTTTT. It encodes CASSLPGLADAGELFF.